This T cell receptor (beta chain) was recorded in a study of regulatory T cells in long-lasting Graves disease. As to time point: persistent/refractory GD, antithyroid drugs over 5 years with positive TRAb. PBMC RNA served as the TCR library source. Trimming cost V 4 bases and J 5 bases; bases outside gene matches: 11. There are 15 residues in the CDR3. From germline, CDR1 is DFQATT and CDR2 SNEGSKA (reference sequence). This clonotype has just a few counts. Arm-PCR of CDR3 regions and iRepertoire HTBI primers were used to build TCR beta libraries. TCRdb analysed the multiplex PCR reads with MiXCR anew, one entry per CDR3 protein. Of some 430,000 distinct CDR3 sequences listed, approximately 21% are singletons.

This receptor was obtained from a female donor with Graves disease. The specimen was peripheral blood mononuclear cells (PBMCs), collected when the disease was refractory, from a patient treated with antithyroid drugs. The gene calls are TRBV20-1 and TRBJ2-7, with TRBD2 matching 10 bases. The CDR3 sequence is CSATSGGAALNEQYF. DNA for the CDR3: TGCAGTGCTACGAGCGGGGGGGCGGCCCTTAACGAGCAGTACTTC.